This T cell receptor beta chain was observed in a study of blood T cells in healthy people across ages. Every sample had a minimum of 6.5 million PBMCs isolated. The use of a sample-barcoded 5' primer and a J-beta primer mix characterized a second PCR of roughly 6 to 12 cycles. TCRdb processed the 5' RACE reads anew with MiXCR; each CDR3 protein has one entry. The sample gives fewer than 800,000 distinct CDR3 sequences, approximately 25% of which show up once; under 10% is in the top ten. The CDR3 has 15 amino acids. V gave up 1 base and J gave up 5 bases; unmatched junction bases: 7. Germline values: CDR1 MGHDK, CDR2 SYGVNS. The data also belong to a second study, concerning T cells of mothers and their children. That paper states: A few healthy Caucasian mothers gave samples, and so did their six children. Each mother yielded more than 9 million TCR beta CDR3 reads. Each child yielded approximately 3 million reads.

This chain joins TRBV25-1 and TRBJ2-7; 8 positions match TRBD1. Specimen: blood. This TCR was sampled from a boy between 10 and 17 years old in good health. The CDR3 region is CASSELETGAHEQYF. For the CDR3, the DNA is TGTGCCAGCAGTGAATTGGAGACAGGGGCCCACGAGCAGTACTTC.